This TCR beta chain was recovered during a study of OX40 agonist ivuxolimab in advanced cancers. Here immunoSEQ multiplex PCR was the method, and the copy in TCRdb shows in-frame clones only, minus some. Of 65,000 to 70,000 clones in the sample, 82% were seen once. The germline V gene encodes CDR1 SGHDT and CDR2 YYEEEE. The V end lost 2 bases, the J end lost 0 bases, and 15 bases lay between the germline ends. This CDR3 spans 17 amino acids. The chain recombines TRBV5-6 with TRBJ2-1; the D gene is possibly TRBD2 (6 bases). The sequence was obtained from an adult with an advanced solid tumor such as melanoma, head and neck, liver or kidney cancer. This material consisted of CD4+ or CD8+ T cells sorted from blood, taken in a trial of the OX40 agonist ivuxolimab. CDR3 in DNA: TGTGCCAGCAGCTTTTGGATCGGGGGAAGCTCCTACAATGAGCAGTTCTTC. It encodes CASSFWIGGSSYNEQFF.